The 10 T cell receptor beta chains below come from one sample, sequenced in a study of long-term antiretroviral therapy in people with HIV (dated by TCRdb to 2021 to 2024). Sequencing of the TRB variable region was done with the immunoSEQ hsTCRB v3.0 assay at survey level resolution. Held by TCRdb, this immuneACCESS table contains in-frame sequences only and omits some clones. Under half of the omission traces to an unresolved V gene where checked; the cause of the rest is unknown. This sample has roughly 20,000 clones in its table, and roughly nine tenths of those were observed once. The ten largest make up 10% of the sample. The source was unsorted PBMCs, collected 0.5 years after starting antiretroviral therapy. The receptors were sampled from a middle-aged man with HIV.

In regard to this clone: Mismatch with germline at one junction end may stem from a read error. The rearrangement uses TRBV5-3 and TRBJ1-5, with D hard to call. TRBV5-3 is placed among ORFs of uncertain function. This CDR3 spans 10 amino acids. CDR3 sequence (DNA): TGTGCCAGAAGCAAACAGCCCCAGCATTTT. Protein product: CARSKQPQHF.

The chain carries TRBV5-8 and TRBJ2-3; D gene uncertain. The germline CDR1 and CDR2 sequences are SGHTS and YDEGEE. The V and J ends lost 0 bases and 2 bases respectively, with 7 bases between them. This CDR3 spans 14 amino acids. This CDR3 reads CASSLGGATDTQYF. In DNA form, the CDR3 reads TGTGCCAGCAGCTTGGGTGGTGCCACAGATACGCAGTATTTT.

The V call is TRBV5-4, the J call TRBJ1-5, with unresolved D. Germline V gives CDR1 SGHNT, CDR2 YYREEE (reference sequence). V was trimmed by 4 bases and J by 7 bases, leaving 18 bases between them. CDR3 size: 15 residues. The DNA for the CDR3 is TGTGCCAGCAGCCACTTTCGGGTGGCGGAACAGCCCCAGCATTTT. This codes for CASSHFRVAEQPQHF. Filled out from reference TRBV5-4 and TRBJ1-5, the complete variable domain reads ETGVTQSPTHLIKTRGQQVTLRCSSQSGHNTVSWYQQALGQGPQFIFQYYREEENGRGNFPPRFSGLQFPNYSSELNVNALELDDSALYLCASSHFRVAEQPQHFGDGTRLSIL.

This clone was detected once. The rearrangement uses TRBV29-1 and TRBJ1-1; D gene unclear. The CDR3 has 10 residues. CDR1 and CDR2 (germline): SQVTM, ANQGSEA. The germline V and J ends were trimmed by 0 bases and 5 bases, with 1 base remaining between them. The CDR3 coding sequence is TGCAGCGTTGAAGAAACTGAAGCTTTCTTT. It codes for CSVEETEAFF.

The chain joins TRBV5-4 to TRBJ1-1; no clear D. CDR3 length: 14 residues. Germline V lookup: CDR1 SGHNT, CDR2 YYREEE (reference sequence). V lost 4 bases, J lost 1 base, and 11 bases lay in between. CDR3: CASSASWGNTEAFF. The CDR3 bases are TGTGCCAGCAGCGCTAGCTGGGGGAACACTGAAGCTTTCTTT.

This chain links TRBV14 with TRBJ1-2; 12 positions agree with TRBD1. J gave up 6 bases and V 6 bases, and 11 bases lay outside the gene matches. This CDR3 is built from 16 residues. The germline V gene has CDR1 SGHDN and CDR2 FVKESK. The CDR3 DNA reads TGTGCCAGCAGTTACAGGGGGACAGGGGGCCTCAATGGCTACACCTTC. Protein sequence: CASSYRGTGGLNGYTF. The variable domain in full, completed from reference TRBV14 and TRBJ1-2, reads EAGVTQFPSHSVIEKGQTVTLRCDPISGHDNLYWYRRVMGKEIKFLLHFVKESKQDESGMPNNRFLAERTGGTYSTLKVQPAELEDSGVYFCASSYRGTGGLNGYTFGSGTRLTVV.

The V and J genes are TRBV28 and TRBJ1-2, with a possible D match to TRBD1 (5 bases). This CDR3 is 11 amino acids long. Germline V gene sequence: CDR1 MDHEN, CDR2 SYDVKM. Trimming removed 3 bases from V and 7 bases from J, with 6 bases in between. The CDR3 bases are TGTGCCAGCAGTTTTGGGGCTGGCTACACCTTC. Its translation: CASSFGAGYTF.

The chain couples TRBV6-5 to TRBJ2-5; 13 nucleotides line up with TRBD2. J lost 2 bases, V lost 5 bases, and 2 bases had no gene match. The length of the CDR3 is 15 residues. Looked up from germline, CDR1 is MNHEY and CDR2 is SVGAGI. CDR3 protein: CASSRTSGGQETQYF. CDR3 coding DNA: TGTGCCAGCAGTCGGACTAGCGGGGGTCAAGAGACCCAGTACTTC.

The genes are TRBV2 and TRBJ1-3; D gene unclear. This CDR3 has 16 residues. Germline loops: CDR1 SNHLY, CDR2 FYNNEI. The germline V and J ends were trimmed by 3 bases and 0 bases, with 12 bases remaining between them. CDR3 nucleotides: TGTGCCAGCAGTGACAGGAAAACAGCCTCTGGAAACACCATATATTTT. It is translated as CASSDRKTASGNTIYF.

This rearrangement joins TRBV5-1 to TRBJ2-7, with 12 bases fitting TRBD2. Looked up from germline, CDR1 is SGHRS and CDR2 is YFSETQ. With 0 bases clipped from V and 5 bases from J, the junction kept 0 bases outside the gene matches. CDR3 length equals 14 residues. This CDR3 is CASSLGTSGDEQYF. DNA for the CDR3: TGCGCCAGCAGCTTGGGGACTAGCGGGGACGAGCAGTACTTC.